Listed here is a single T cell receptor (beta chain). Trimming removed 2 bases from V and 3 bases from J, with 8 bases in between. The CDR3 sequence is 14 residues long. The germline V gene encodes CDR1 LNHNV and CDR2 YYDKDF (reference sequence). The sample is drawn from a study of blood T cell repertoires in COVID-19. The data were produced by immunoSEQ multiplex PCR, yet TCRdb's version contains in-frame clones alone and is incomplete. Here the sample spans 250,000 to 400,000 clones, approximately 90% being singletons. The sequenced material came from peripheral blood. The TCR was taken from a woman in her twenties or thirties with COVID-19, enrolled during active disease. V is TRBV15 and J is TRBJ1-5; D might be TRBD1 (6 bases). The CDR3 bases are TGTGCCACCAGCAGAAGGACAGTCAATCAGCCCCAGCATTTT. Amino acid sequence: CATSRRTVNQPQHF. The full variable domain, completed using reference TRBV15 and TRBJ1-5, is DAMVIQNPRYQVTQFGKPVTLSCSQTLNHNVMYWYQQKSSQAPKLLFHYYDKDFNNEADTPDNFQSRRPNTSFCFLDIRSPGLGDTAMYLCATSRRTVNQPQHFGDGTRLSIL.